This entry lists 28 T cell receptor beta chains sequenced from one sample in a study of long-term antiretroviral therapy in people with HIV. Investigators performed immunoSEQ version v3.0 at survey level. Profiling relied on immunoSEQ multiplex PCR, and the TCRdb table lists in-frame clones only, not all of them. Of 20,000 to 25,000 clones in the sample, roughly 84% were seen once. The starting material was unsorted PBMCs, obtained 2.4 years after starting antiretroviral therapy. Receptors originate from a man aged 35-49 years with HIV.

Worth noting for this clone: One end of the junction does not line up with germline, which may come from a read error. The chain joins TRBV27 to TRBJ1-4, with D hard to call. Germline lookup yields CDR1 MNHEY and CDR2 SMNVEV (reference sequence). The CDR3 consists of 16 residues. The CDR3 sequence is CASSLSPAATNEKLFF. DNA of the CDR3: TGTGCCAGCAGTCTATCGCCAGCTGCAACTAATGAAAAACTGTTTTTT.

This clone was seen a few times. The chain recombines TRBV2 with TRBJ2-3; 7 nucleotides match TRBD1. Looked up from germline, CDR1 is SNHLY and CDR2 is FYNNEI. V dropped 8 bases and J dropped 0; count of bases not matched to a gene: 2. The CDR3 is made up of 13 amino acids. CDR3 protein: CASGTESTDTQYF. The CDR3 DNA sequence: TGTGCCAGCGGGACAGAAAGCACAGATACGCAGTATTTT.

The chain uses TRBV11-2 and TRBJ2-1; 7 bases agree with TRBD2. The CDR3 is made up of 17 amino acids. The ends lost 4 bases at V and 0 bases at J; junction bases unmatched: 9. The germline gives CDR1 SGHAT, CDR2 FQNNGV. The CDR3 spells CASSSSLRGGSYNEQFF. The CDR3 coding sequence is TGTGCCAGCAGCTCCTCGCTTCGCGGGGGCTCCTACAATGAGCAGTTCTTC.

This chain uses TRBV29-1 with TRBJ2-7, with D possibly being TRBD1 (5 bases). CDR1 is SQVTM, CDR2 ANQGSEA, per germline. CDR3 length equals 12 residues. Trimming took off 5 bases at V and 2 bases at J, with 10 bases between the two ends. The CDR3 bases are TGCAGCGTTCTAGACAGTGCCTACGAGCAGTACTTC. Translation gives CSVLDSAYEQYF.

The rearrangement links TRBV28 to TRBJ1-2, with a tentative D call TRBD1 (6 bases). Looked up from germline, CDR1 is MDHEN and CDR2 is SYDVKM. There are 12 residues in the CDR3. The V end lost 3 bases, the J end lost 6 bases, and 8 bases lay between the germline ends. CDR3 bases: TGTGCCAGCAGTTTGGAGGGGGATGGCTACACCTTC. Translating gives CASSLEGDGYTF.

The J gene is TRBJ2-7, the V gene TRBV7-2; TRBD1 agrees at 11 bases. The germline CDR1 and CDR2 sequences are SGHTA and FQGNSA. V was pared by 5 bases and J by 7 bases, with 10 bases of the junction left unmatched. The CDR3 totals 15 residues. This CDR3 is CASSGGTGGFGEQYF. CDR3 coding DNA: TGTGCCAGCAGCGGAGGGACAGGGGGGTTCGGAGAGCAGTACTTC.

The chain joins TRBV7-2 to TRBJ2-7; TRBD2 agrees at 13 bases. Germline CDR1 is SGHTA and CDR2 is FQGNSA. With 4 bases clipped from V and 7 bases from J, the junction kept 7 bases outside the gene matches. The CDR3 spans 15 residues. The DNA of the CDR3 is TGTGCCAGCAGCTCGGAACTAGCGGGAGGGAGGGAGCAGTACTTC. This gives the protein CASSSELAGGREQYF.

V gene TRBV18 combines with J gene TRBJ1-5; D unclear. The CDR3 covers 14 residues. Germline CDR1 and CDR2: KGHSH and LQKENI. The V gene lost 0 bases and the J gene lost 6 bases, with 9 bases spanning the gap. CDR3 sequence reads: CASSPPGGSQPQHF. The CDR3 DNA is TGTGCCAGCTCACCACCAGGCGGGAGTCAGCCCCAGCATTTT.

Here the CDR3 reads CASSFRPSGISSYEQYF. In DNA, the CDR3 is TGTGCCAGCAGCTTCCGGCCTAGCGGGATTAGCTCCTACGAGCAGTACTTC. The J gene is TRBJ2-7, the V gene TRBV7-8; 9 nucleotides align to TRBD2. J was trimmed by 0 bases and V by 3 bases; bases with no gene match: 9. Germline V CDR1 and CDR2: SGHVS, FQNEAQ. The CDR3 is made up of 17 amino acids.

The J gene is TRBJ1-2, the V gene TRBV19; unclear D gene. Germline CDR1 reads LNHDA; CDR2 reads SQIVND (reference sequence). The CDR3 covers 13 residues. V lost 3 bases, J lost 4 bases, and 9 bases lay in between. The CDR3 nucleotides are TGTGCCAGTAGTATGATCGGGGTCTATGGCTACACCTTC. The encoded protein is CASSMIGVYGYTF.

The CDR3 sequence: CASSPRLAASVSQETQYF. The CDR3 DNA is TGCGCCAGCAGCCCTCGGCTAGCGGCCTCGGTCTCCCAAGAGACCCAGTACTTC. This chain uses TRBV5-1 with TRBJ2-5, with TRBD2 identical over 7 bases. The CDR3 is 18 residues long. CDR1 is SGHRS, CDR2 YFSETQ, per germline. With V trimmed by 4 bases and J by 1 base, 16 bases remained unmatched.

This clone came up once. V is TRBV9 and J is TRBJ1-1; unclear D gene. This CDR3 has 15 residues. Looked up from germline, CDR1 is SGDLS and CDR2 is YYNGEE. Trimming cost V 4 bases and J 6 bases, with 19 bases left between them. The CDR3 DNA sequence: TGTGCCAGCAGCCCTGGCTCGGTCCGGCGGGCTGAAGCTTTCTTT. As protein: CASSPGSVRRAEAFF. Variable domain in full (rest from reference TRBV9 and TRBJ1-1): DSGVTQTPKHLITATGQRVTLRCSPRSGDLSVYWYQQSLDQGLQFLIQYYNGEERAKGNILERFSAQQFPDLHSELNLSSLELGDSALYFCASSPGSVRRAEAFFGQGTRLTVV.

The V gene is TRBV27, the J gene TRBJ1-5; D is unresolved. V lost 3 bases and J 6 bases, leaving 6 bases between the germline ends. The CDR3 consists of 12 residues. Looked up from germline, CDR1 is MNHEY and CDR2 is SMNVEV (reference sequence). CDR3 loop: CASSFGGQPQHF. CDR3 DNA sequence: TGTGCCAGCAGTTTTGGTGGTCAGCCCCAGCATTTT.

J is TRBJ1-1 and V is TRBV11-2, with TRBD1 as a possible D gene (5 bases). The CDR3 consists of 13 residues. V was cut by 3 bases and J by 7 bases, with 12 bases left in between. Germline V gene sequence: CDR1 SGHAT, CDR2 FQNNGV. CDR3 bases: TGTGCCAGCAGCTTTGGGGGAGGAGGTGAAGCTTTCTTT. Amino acid sequence: CASSFGGGGEAFF.

The chain couples TRBV15 to TRBJ2-7, with 9 bases aligning to TRBD1. The CDR3 has 15 residues. V lost 3 bases and J lost 3; bases outside the gene matches: 6. Per germline, CDR1 LNHNV and CDR2 YYDKDF (reference sequence). This CDR3 reads CATSRAGTGIYEQYF. In nucleotides, the CDR3 is TGTGCCACCAGCAGGGCCGGGACAGGGATCTACGAGCAGTACTTC. The variable domain in full, completed from reference TRBV15 and TRBJ2-7, reads DAMVIQNPRYQVTQFGKPVTLSCSQTLNHNVMYWYQQKSSQAPKLLFHYYDKDFNNEADTPDNFQSRRPNTSFCFLDIRSPGLGDTAMYLCATSRAGTGIYEQYFGPGTRLTVT.

The J gene is TRBJ1-2, the V gene TRBV18; tentatively, D is TRBD1 (5 bases). CDR1 is KGHSH, CDR2 LQKENI, per germline. This CDR3 comprises 14 residues. Trimming cost V 4 bases and J 6 bases, with 15 bases left between them. The chain's CDR3 is CASSHKAGQDGYTF. CDR3 DNA: TGTGCCAGCTCACACAAAGCAGGGCAGGATGGCTACACCTTC.

This clone is a singleton in its sample. V is TRBV2 and J is TRBJ2-1; D is perhaps TRBD1 (6 bases). This CDR3 is 14 amino acids long. Trimming took off 2 bases at V and 4 bases at J, with 9 bases between the two ends. Germline CDR1 is SNHLY and CDR2 is FYNNEI. CDR3 residues: CASSEQGQYNEQFF. In nucleotides, the CDR3 is TGTGCCAGCAGTGAACAAGGACAGTACAATGAGCAGTTCTTC.

This chain connects TRBV6-5 to TRBJ2-2, with TRBD2 matching over 10 bases. The CDR3 is 16 residues long. Per germline, CDR1 MNHEY and CDR2 SVGAGI. The V gene end was trimmed by 4 bases and the J gene end by 4 bases; junction bases not matched to a gene: 6. CDR3 bases: TGTGCCAGCAGTTCCCTAGCGGGAGTGAGCACCGGGGAGCTGTTTTTT. Amino acid sequence: CASSSLAGVSTGELFF.

V usage is TRBV10-2 and J usage is TRBJ2-1; no clear D gene. Germline V gene lookup returns CDR1 WSHSY and CDR2 SAAADI. Trimming took off 4 bases at V and 3 bases at J, with 13 bases between the two ends. The CDR3 sequence is 15 residues long. The CDR3 loop is CASSAVGALYNEQFF. The CDR3, as DNA: TGCGCCAGCAGTGCGGTAGGAGCCCTCTACAATGAGCAGTTCTTC.

This chain connects TRBV13 to TRBJ1-2; D is unclear. Germline CDR1 is PRHDT and CDR2 is FYEKMQ (reference sequence). Trimming pared 6 bases from V and 5 bases from J, leaving 16 bases between. The CDR3 runs to 14 residues. The CDR3 sequence is CASRQSQSPYGYTF. The CDR3, as DNA: TGTGCCAGCAGGCAGAGCCAGAGCCCTTATGGCTACACCTTC.

In its sample, this clone was seen a few times. This chain connects TRBV7-9 to TRBJ2-7; 7 bases are a match to TRBD1. CDR1 and CDR2 from the germline V gene are SEHNR and FQNEAQ (reference sequence). This CDR3 spans 14 amino acids. After removal of 5 bases from V and 2 bases from J, the junction contained 6 bases not matched to a gene. CDR3: CASSGRQGAYEQYF. In DNA form, the CDR3 reads TGTGCCAGCAGCGGCAGACAGGGAGCCTACGAGCAGTACTTC.

A single count supports this clone. The rearrangement links TRBV28 to TRBJ1-3; the match to TRBD1 covers 9 bases. The V and J ends lost 5 bases and 6 bases, in that order; junction bases with no gene match: 11. Germline CDR1 reads MDHEN; CDR2 reads SYDVKM. The CDR3 is 16 residues long. The CDR3 region is CASSGGQGTYLNTIYF. The CDR3 DNA follows: TGTGCCAGCAGTGGAGGACAGGGGACTTACCTAAACACCATATATTTT.

Notes on this clone: At one end the junction does not follow the germline gene, possibly because of a read error. V gene TRBV19 combines with J gene TRBJ1-1, with TRBD1 matching 8 bases. This CDR3 is built from 14 residues. Germline assignment: CDR1 LNHDA and CDR2 SQIVND (reference sequence). The CDR3 spells CASGMDRVNTEAFF. The CDR3 coding sequence is TGTGCCAGTGGTATGGACAGGGTGAACACTGAAGCTTTCTTT. The full variable domain, rest sourced from reference TRBV19 and TRBJ1-1, is DGGITQSPKYLFRKEGQNVTLSCEQNLNHDAMYWYRQDPGQGLRLIYYSQIVNDFQKGDIAEGYSVSREKKESFPLTVTSAQKNPTAFYLCASGMDRVNTEAFFGQGTRLTVV.

The chain couples TRBV18 to TRBJ2-7; no clear D gene. In germline, CDR1 is KGHSH, CDR2 LQKENI. V lost 1 base and J lost 0, with 7 bases in between. This CDR3 region has 14 residues. CDR3 in amino acids: CASSPRTSSYEQYF. The CDR3 region has the DNA TGTGCCAGCTCACCACGTACGAGCTCCTACGAGCAGTACTTC.

The chain links TRBV7-9 to TRBJ1-1; TRBD1 aligns across 8 bases. From germline, CDR1 is SEHNR and CDR2 FQNEAQ (reference sequence). The CDR3 totals 15 residues. With 3 bases clipped from V and 0 bases from J, the junction kept 3 bases outside the gene matches. CDR3 region: CASSFRTGLNTEAFF. For the CDR3, the DNA is TGTGCCAGCAGCTTTCGGACAGGGCTGAACACTGAAGCTTTCTTT.

J is TRBJ2-3 and V is TRBV2; weak D call: TRBD2 (5 bases). The CDR3 consists of 13 residues. Germline loops: CDR1 SNHLY, CDR2 FYNNEI. V shed 7 bases and J shed 3 bases, with 11 bases lying between them. CDR3 region: CASILQRTDTQYF. The CDR3 nucleotides are TGTGCCAGCATTCTGCAGCGGACAGATACGCAGTATTTT.

V usage is TRBV5-6 and J usage is TRBJ1-3; D unresolved. CDR1 is SGHDT, CDR2 YYEEEE, per germline. CDR3 length equals 16 residues. Trimming removed 0 bases from V and 1 base from J, with 11 bases in between. This CDR3 reads CASSLGRIPSGNTIYF. DNA of the CDR3: TGTGCCAGCAGCTTGGGACGCATTCCTTCTGGAAACACCATATATTTT. Filled out from reference TRBV5-6 and TRBJ1-3, the complete variable domain reads DAGVTQSPTHLIKTRGQQVTLRCSPKSGHDTVSWYQQALGQGPQFIFQYYEEEERQRGNFPDRFSGHQFPNYSSELNVNALLLGDSALYLCASSLGRIPSGNTIYFGEGSWLTVV.

This clone was seen once. The rearrangement uses TRBV6-4 and TRBJ1-1; TRBD1 matches 7 bases. V was clipped by 3 bases and J by 1 base; unmatched bases: 2. CDR1 is MRHNA and CDR2 is SNTAGT in the germline V gene. This CDR3 has 14 residues. CDR3 sequence reads: CASSEKGANTEAFF. For the CDR3, the DNA is TGTGCCAGCAGTGAAAAGGGGGCGAACACTGAAGCTTTCTTT.